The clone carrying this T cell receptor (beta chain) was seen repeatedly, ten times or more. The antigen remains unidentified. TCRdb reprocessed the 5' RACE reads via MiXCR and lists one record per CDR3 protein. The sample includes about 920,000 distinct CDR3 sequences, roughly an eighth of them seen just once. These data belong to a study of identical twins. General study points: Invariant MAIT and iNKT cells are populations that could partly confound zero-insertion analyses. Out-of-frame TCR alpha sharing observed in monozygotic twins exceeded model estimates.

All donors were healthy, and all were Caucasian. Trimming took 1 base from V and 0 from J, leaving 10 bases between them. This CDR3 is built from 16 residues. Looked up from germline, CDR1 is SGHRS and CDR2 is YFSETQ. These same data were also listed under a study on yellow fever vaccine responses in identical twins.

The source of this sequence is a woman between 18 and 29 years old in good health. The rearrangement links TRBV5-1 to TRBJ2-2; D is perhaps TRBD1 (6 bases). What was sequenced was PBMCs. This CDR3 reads CASSLSGGPNTGELFF. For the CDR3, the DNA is TGCGCCAGCAGCTTGTCTGGGGGCCCGAACACCGGGGAGCTGTTTTTT.